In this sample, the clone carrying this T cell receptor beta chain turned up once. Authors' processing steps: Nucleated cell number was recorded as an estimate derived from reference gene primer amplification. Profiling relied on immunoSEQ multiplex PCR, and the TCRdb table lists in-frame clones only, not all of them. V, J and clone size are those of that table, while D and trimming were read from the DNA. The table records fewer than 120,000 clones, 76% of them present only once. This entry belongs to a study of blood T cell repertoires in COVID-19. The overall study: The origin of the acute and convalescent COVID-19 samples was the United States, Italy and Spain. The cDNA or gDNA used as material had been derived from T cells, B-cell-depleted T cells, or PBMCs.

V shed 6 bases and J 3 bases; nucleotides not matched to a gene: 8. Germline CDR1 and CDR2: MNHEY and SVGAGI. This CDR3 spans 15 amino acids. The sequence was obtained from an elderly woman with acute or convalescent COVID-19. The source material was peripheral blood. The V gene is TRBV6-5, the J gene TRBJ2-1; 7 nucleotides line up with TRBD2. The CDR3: CASRYERGIYNEQFF. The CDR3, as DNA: TGTGCCAGCAGGTATGAGCGGGGAATCTACAATGAGCAGTTCTTC.